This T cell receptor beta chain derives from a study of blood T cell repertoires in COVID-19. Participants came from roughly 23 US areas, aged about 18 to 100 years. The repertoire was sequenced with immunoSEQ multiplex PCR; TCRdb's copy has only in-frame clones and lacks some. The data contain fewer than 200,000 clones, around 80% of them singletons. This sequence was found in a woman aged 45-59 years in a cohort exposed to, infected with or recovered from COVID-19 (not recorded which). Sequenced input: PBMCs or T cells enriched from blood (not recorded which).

The CDR3 DNA is TGTGCCAGCAGTTACGACTTATCTAGCACAGATACGCAGTATTTT. It translates to CASSYDLSSTDTQYF. The chain employs TRBV6-2 or TRBV6-3 and TRBJ2-3; D unclear. The CDR3 has 15 amino acids. V lost 2 bases to trimming and J lost 0 bases, with 9 bases between them. The germline gives CDR1 MNHEY, CDR2 SVGEGT.